This entry lists 16 T cell receptor beta chains sequenced from one sample in a study of identical twins. One entry per CDR3 protein, called by TCRdb with MiXCR from the 5' RACE reads. Found here are 750,000 to 950,000 distinct CDR3 sequences, about 12% of them singletons; the top ten hold roughly 1.6%. Another study also made use of these data, one on yellow fever vaccine responses in identical twins.

The sequenced sample consisted of PBMCs. Receptor source: a woman aged 18-29 years in good health.

The chain has TRBV10-3 and TRBJ2-1; 9 bases are shared with TRBD1. Germline V gives CDR1 ENHRY, CDR2 SYGVKD. The CDR3 is 15 amino acids. The V segment lost 10 bases and the J segment 3 bases; nucleotides outside the gene matches: 10. CDR3 amino acids: CATKTGQGNYNEQFF. CDR3 DNA sequence: TGTGCCACCAAAACGGGACAGGGAAACTACAATGAGCAGTTCTTC.

The V gene is TRBV6-1, the J gene TRBJ2-7; 10 bases agree with TRBD1. Germline V gene data show CDR1 as MNHNS and CDR2 as SASEGT. V lost 5 bases and J lost 4; bases outside the gene matches: 8. This CDR3 spans 15 amino acids. Written as DNA, the CDR3 is TGTGCCAGCAGTCTCGGACAGGGGGTCAAATACGAGCAGTACTTC. Translated, it gives CASSLGQGVKYEQYF.

V is TRBV12-3 or TRBV12-4 and J is TRBJ1-6; D may be TRBD1 (5 bases). CDR3 size: 14 residues. The V end lost 4 bases, the J end lost 5 bases, and 9 bases lay between the germline ends. This chain's CDR3 is CASSSGLHNSPLHF. The CDR3 bases are TGTGCCAGCAGTTCGGGACTGCATAATTCACCCCTCCACTTT.

The CDR3 DNA sequence: TGTGCCACCAGCAGAGACCCCCCCCGGGACTTGGGGACCAATGAGCAGTTCTTC. Its translation is CATSRDPPRDLGTNEQFF. The rearrangement joins TRBV15 to TRBJ2-1; TRBD2 is a possible D gene (6 bases). The CDR3 has 18 amino acids. The germline V gene encodes CDR1 LNHNV and CDR2 YYDKDF (reference sequence). The V and J ends lost 0 bases and 6 bases respectively, with 21 bases between them.

This clonotype came up a few times. The chain combines TRBV5-1 with TRBJ2-7; TRBD1 aligns across 10 bases. Germline V lookup: CDR1 SGHRS, CDR2 YFSETQ. The length of the CDR3 is 17 residues. V lost 4 bases, J lost 0 bases, and 10 bases stayed unmatched. The CDR3 protein is CASSPGTGVKSSYEQYF. The CDR3 bases are TGCGCCAGCAGCCCGGGGACAGGGGTCAAAAGCTCCTACGAGCAGTACTTC. The complete variable domain, with remaining parts taken from reference TRBV5-1 and TRBJ2-7, reads KAGVTQTPRYLIKTRGQQVTLSCSPISGHRSVSWYQQTPGQGLQFLFEYFSETQRNKGNFPGRFSGRQFSNSRSEMNVSTLELGDSALYLCASSPGTGVKSSYEQYFGPGTRLTVT.

The chain combines TRBV29-1 with TRBJ2-7; 11 positions agree with TRBD1. The V gene's germline CDR1 is SQVTM and CDR2 ANQGSEA. Trimming cost V 3 bases and J 4 bases; bases outside gene matches: 8. The CDR3 has 15 amino acids. The CDR3 region has the DNA TGCAGCGTTGACGGAATATGGGACAGGGGGTACGAGCAGTACTTC. It yields the protein CSVDGIWDRGYEQYF.

Concerning this clonotype itself: It may be a read error: a sequence one base away is much more abundant. The chain recombines TRBV6-1 with TRBJ1-5, with 12 bases matching TRBD1. The germline V gene encodes CDR1 MNHNS and CDR2 SASEGT. The CDR3 totals 17 residues. CDR3 residues: CVSSEPGTGGPNQPQHF. In nucleotides, the CDR3 is TGTGTCAGCAGTGAACCAGGGACAGGGGGCCCAAATCAGCCCCAGCATTTT.

This clonotype showed up just a few times. This chain links TRBV20-1 with TRBJ2-1; the D gene could be TRBD1 or TRBD2 (5 bases each). The V gene's germline CDR1 is DFQATT and CDR2 SNEGSKA (reference sequence). This CDR3 is 12 amino acids long. The CDR3 here is CRGETFYNEQFF. DNA of the CDR3: TGCAGGGGGGAGACATTTTACAATGAGCAGTTCTTC.

This clonotype was counted a few times. The rearrangement uses TRBV12-3 or TRBV12-4 and TRBJ2-7; D is possibly TRBD2 (5 bases). V was pared by 4 bases and J by 5 bases, with 15 bases between. This CDR3 region has 14 residues. In DNA form, the CDR3 reads TGTGCCAGCAGTTCCCCCCCAGCGGTCCACGAGCAGTACTTC. This encodes CASSSPPAVHEQYF.

CDR3 region: CASSETSDTQYF. The CDR3 DNA reads TGCGCCAGCAGTGAAACCTCAGATACGCAGTATTTT. The chain joins TRBV10-2 to TRBJ2-3; no definite D call. V lost 3 bases, J lost 4 bases, and 5 bases lay in between. Germline CDR1 reads WSHSY; CDR2 reads SAAADI. CDR3 size: 12 residues.

This clonotype has more than one count but fewer than ten. CDR3 nucleotide sequence: TGCGCCAGCAGCCCTACGCAGGGGATGTACGAGCAGTACGTC. It encodes CASSPTQGMYEQYV. The chain recombines TRBV4-1 with TRBJ2-7; possibly TRBD1 for D (6 bases). Germline values: CDR1 MGHRA, CDR2 YSYEKL. The CDR3 loop spans 14 amino acids. V lost 4 bases, J lost 4 bases, and 14 bases lay in between.

This clonotype was observed a handful of times. The chain is built from TRBV7-2 and TRBJ2-1, with 8 bases that match TRBD1. The V gene's germline CDR1 is SGHTA and CDR2 FQGNSA. The CDR3 has 16 amino acids. After removal of 7 bases from V and 7 bases from J, the junction contained 15 bases not matched to a gene. This chain's CDR3 is CASTHGGGRTGNEQFF. As DNA, the CDR3 is TGTGCCAGCACCCATGGAGGCGGGCGGACAGGGAATGAGCAGTTCTTC.

In this sample, this clonotype turned up a few times. The chain uses TRBV10-1 and TRBJ2-2, with D perhaps matching TRBD1 (6 bases). The CDR3 loop spans 15 amino acids. The V and J ends lost 3 bases and 4 bases respectively, with 12 bases between them. CDR1 and CDR2 from the germline V gene are WNHNN and SYGVQD (reference sequence). The CDR3 region is CASSDPRGGTGELFF. The CDR3 coding sequence is TGCGCCAGCAGTGATCCCAGGGGTGGCACCGGGGAGCTGTTTTTT.

V and J are TRBV27 and TRBJ2-1; D is undetermined. Germline V gene sequence: CDR1 MNHEY, CDR2 SMNVEV (reference sequence). This CDR3 is built from 15 residues. V was cut by 6 bases and J by 4 bases, with 16 bases left in between. The CDR3 nucleotides are TGTGCCAGCAGCCTACGGTGGCCGAGGTACAATGAGCAGTTCTTC. As protein: CASSLRWPRYNEQFF.

The V gene is TRBV11-2, the J gene TRBJ2-1, with D perhaps being TRBD1 or TRBD2 (5 bases each). V lost 0 bases and J lost 15, with 15 bases in between. The CDR3 covers 13 residues. Germline CDR1 is SGHAT and CDR2 is FQNNGV. DNA of the CDR3: TGTGCCAGCAGCTTAGATCCCGGGGCAGTTTGGTTCTTC. Its protein is CASSLDPGAVWFF. Full variable domain (remainder filled in from reference TRBV11-2 and TRBJ2-1): EAGVAQSPRYKIIEKRQSVAFWCNPISGHATLYWYQQILGQGPKLLIQFQNNGVVDDSQLPKDRFSAERLKGVDSTLKIQPAKLEDSAVYLCASSLDPGAVWFFGPGTRLTVL.

This clonotype showed up many times. The rearrangement joins TRBV10-3 to TRBJ2-3; D remains ambiguous. V dropped 6 bases and J dropped 0 bases, with 1 base sitting between them. This CDR3 is 11 amino acids long. Per the germline V gene, CDR1 is ENHRY and CDR2 is SYGVKD. CDR3 coding DNA: TGTGCCATCAGAAGCACAGATACGCAGTATTTT. This codes for CAIRSTDTQYF.